This passage covers 23 T cell receptor beta chains from one sample sequenced in a study of pediatric ulcerative colitis. Rectal tissue came from one to two pinch biopsies taken at colonoscopy. Method: immunoSEQ multiplex PCR; TCRdb's copy keeps in-frame clones and lacks some. The data contain more than 40,000 clones, around 81% of them singletons. Sequencing was performed on gut tissue. All receptors derive from a girl aged 10-17 years with moderate ulcerative colitis.

This clone was observed a single time. The chain is built from TRBV30 and TRBJ2-6; maybe TRBD1 (5 bases). V was shortened by 2 bases and J by 13 bases, with 15 bases between the two germline ends. CDR3 length: 13 amino acids. The germline gives CDR1 GTSNPN, CDR2 SVGIG (reference sequence). The CDR3 bases are TGTGCCTGGAGTACCTGGCAGGGAAATGTCCTGACTTTC. It specifies CAWSTWQGNVLTF.

The rearrangement links TRBV10-2 to TRBJ2-5; maybe TRBD2 (7 bases). Germline CDR1 WSHSY, CDR2 SAAADI. V shed 0 bases and J shed 5 bases, with 10 bases lying between them. The CDR3 covers 14 residues. The CDR3 region has the DNA TGCGCCAGCAGTGAGTCCAGGGGAGGGGAGACCCAGTACTTC. It codes for CASSESRGGETQYF.

The V call is TRBV30, the J call TRBJ2-1; TRBD2 matches 12 bases. The junction had 0 bases not matched to a gene; V was cut back by 4 bases and J by 2 bases. The CDR3 length is 14 residues. Per the germline V gene, CDR1 is GTSNPN and CDR2 is SVGIG (reference sequence). The CDR3 region is CAWTSGGAYNEQFF. As DNA, the CDR3 is TGTGCCTGGACTAGCGGGGGGGCCTACAATGAGCAGTTCTTC.

A single count supports this clone. V and J are TRBV9 and TRBJ2-1; D is unresolved. The germline CDR1 and CDR2 sequences are SGDLS and YYNGEE. Between the trimmed V and J ends, which lost 2 bases and 6 bases, there was a span of 15 bases. CDR3 length: 15 residues. The chain's CDR3 is CASSVVPLGSNEQFF. CDR3 DNA sequence: TGTGCCAGCAGCGTTGTCCCTCTCGGCAGCAATGAGCAGTTCTTC.

This chain connects TRBV7-6 to TRBJ1-4; 9 nucleotides line up with TRBD1. The V segment lost 4 bases and the J segment 6 bases; nucleotides outside the gene matches: 3. The CDR3 loop spans 14 amino acids. The germline gives CDR1 SGHVS, CDR2 FNYEAQ. The CDR3 DNA reads as TGTGCCAGCAGCTCATGGGACAGGGATGAAAAACTGTTTTTT. Translated, it gives CASSSWDRDEKLFF.

A few counts support this clone. The V call is TRBV6-5, the J call TRBJ1-2; a weak D match, TRBD1 (5 bases). Trimming cost V 6 bases and J 2 bases, with 13 bases left between them. CDR3 length: 14 residues. Germline values: CDR1 MNHEY, CDR2 SVGAGI. CDR3 sequence reads: CASSRQRINYGYTF. The DNA of the CDR3 is TGTGCCAGCAGCAGACAGCGGATAAACTATGGCTACACCTTC.

The chain couples TRBV27 to TRBJ1-6; no firm D call. The length of the CDR3 is 15 residues. Germline assignment: CDR1 MNHEY and CDR2 SMNVEV (reference sequence). Trimming pared 2 bases from V and 9 bases from J, leaving 14 bases between. CDR3 sequence reads: CASSLDPGIGSPLHF. DNA of the CDR3: TGTGCCAGCAGTTTAGATCCGGGGATCGGTTCACCCCTCCACTTT.

CDR3 in DNA: TGTGCCAGCAGCGAGGGACTTCAAGAGACCCAGTACTTC. Protein: CASSEGLQETQYF. J is TRBJ2-5 and V is TRBV9, with D perhaps TRBD2 (6 bases). Germline CDR1 SGDLS, CDR2 YYNGEE. V was pared by 3 bases and J by 2 bases, with 8 bases between. This CDR3 spans 13 amino acids.

Of note for this clone: At one end, the junction sequence differs from germline, possibly due to a read error. Other DNA sequences of this sample code for an identical CDR3. The chain joins TRBV10-2 to TRBJ1-5; D not resolved. CDR1 and CDR2 from the germline V gene are WSHSY and SAAADI. The length of the CDR3 is 13 residues. The CDR3 sequence: CASSESSNQPQHF. The CDR3, as DNA: TGTGCCAGCAGTGAGAGTAGCAATCAGCCCCAGCATTTT.

The rearrangement joins TRBV19 to TRBJ1-1, with no clear D. This CDR3 comprises 13 residues. Germline V lookup: CDR1 LNHDA, CDR2 SQIVND (reference sequence). Trimming shortened V by 7 bases and J by 0 bases, and 9 bases separated the two germline ends. As DNA, the CDR3 is TGTGCCAGTACGGGCAGCTTGAACACTGAAGCTTTCTTT. Translated: CASTGSLNTEAFF.

This clone was picked up one time. The chain is built from TRBV5-1 and TRBJ1-1; D perhaps matches TRBD1 (5 bases). The CDR3 runs to 16 residues. Germline V gene data show CDR1 as SGHRS and CDR2 as YFSETQ. Deletions cut 0 bases from V and 1 base from J, with 13 bases between. Written as DNA, the CDR3 is TGCGCCAGCAGCTTGGGACCGGGACGGCCGAACACTGAAGCTTTCTTT. Translation: CASSLGPGRPNTEAFF.

This clone was detected only a few times. Its ends do not fully match the called genes, so a read error is possible. This chain uses TRBV7-7 with TRBJ1-3; weak D call: TRBD1 (5 bases). The CDR3 runs 15 residues. Germline CDR1 and CDR2: SSHAT and FNYEAQ (reference sequence). The CDR3 coding sequence is TGTGCTAGCAGCTTAGGACACGGGCCCGGAAACACCATATATTTT. Residues: CASSLGHGPGNTIYF.

The V and J genes are TRBV6-5 and TRBJ1-3; weak D call: TRBD1 (5 bases). The CDR3 covers 14 residues. Germline CDR1 and CDR2: MNHEY and SVGAGI. Trimming took 4 bases from V and 0 from J, leaving 7 bases between them. The CDR3 DNA is TGTGCCAGCAGTTGGGGCTCCTCTGGAAACACCATATATTTT. It yields the protein CASSWGSSGNTIYF.

The chain uses TRBV5-1 and TRBJ2-1; the match to TRBD2 covers 8 bases. Germline assignment: CDR1 SGHRS and CDR2 YFSETQ. CDR3 size: 16 residues. Germline trimming cut 0 bases from V and 8 bases from J; bases unmatched to any gene: 10. CDR3: CASSLGGGRRGDEQFF. The CDR3 nucleotides are TGCGCCAGCAGCTTGGGGGGCGGGAGGCGTGGCGATGAGCAGTTCTTC.

The V call is TRBV5-1, the J call TRBJ1-3; D may be TRBD1 (5 bases). V was cut by 5 bases and J by 0 bases, with 15 bases left in between. The CDR3 is 16 amino acids. Germline V CDR1 and CDR2: SGHRS, YFSETQ. The CDR3 nucleotides are TGCGCCAGCAGTCGCGAGGGACTGAACTCTGGAAACACCATATATTTT. Its translation is CASSREGLNSGNTIYF.

This chain links TRBV5-3 with TRBJ1-5; TRBD1 might be the D (5 bases). TRBV5-3 falls under the ORF class, with uncertain function. V lost 5 bases and J lost 4, with 25 bases in between. The CDR3 contains 18 residues. This chain's CDR3 is CARRYRGHHPSGNQPQHF. CDR3 nucleotides: TGTGCCAGAAGGTACCGGGGCCATCATCCATCGGGGAATCAGCCCCAGCATTTT.

The chain is built from TRBV6-6 and TRBJ1-2; 8 bases align to TRBD1. This CDR3 is built from 13 residues. Germline CDR1 reads MNHNY; CDR2 reads SVGAGI (reference sequence). V lost 5 bases, J lost 8 bases, and 7 bases stayed unmatched. The DNA for the CDR3 is TGTGCCAGCAGTCGGACAGGGTGGGAGGGCTACACCTTC. Residues: CASSRTGWEGYTF.

The chain employs TRBV7-9 and TRBJ1-1; D is unclear. Germline loops: CDR1 SEHNR, CDR2 FQNEAQ (reference sequence). The CDR3 sequence is 12 residues long. Trimming cost V 5 bases and J 4 bases, with 8 bases left between them. This CDR3 is CASSLKVTEAFF. The DNA of the CDR3 is TGTGCCAGCAGCCTCAAAGTCACTGAAGCTTTCTTT.

The rearrangement uses TRBV19 and TRBJ2-1, with 10 bases aligning to TRBD2. The trim removed 6 bases at V and 4 bases at J, leaving 6 bases unmatched. This CDR3 comprises 15 residues. CDR1 is LNHDA and CDR2 is SQIVND in the germline V gene (reference sequence). The CDR3 reads CASRNQRGGYNEQFF. The CDR3, as DNA: TGTGCCAGTAGGAACCAGCGGGGGGGGTACAATGAGCAGTTCTTC.

This chain links TRBV28 with TRBJ1-5, with D unresolved. This CDR3 is built from 13 residues. The germline gives CDR1 MDHEN, CDR2 SYDVKM. Trimming took off 1 base at V and 9 bases at J, with 10 bases between the two ends. The DNA for the CDR3 is TGTGCCAGCAGTTTATTCCTCCCGGGGCCCCAGCATTTT. It codes for CASSLFLPGPQHF.

This sequence joins TRBV9 and TRBJ2-5; 8 nucleotides line up with TRBD2. V lost 3 bases to trimming and J lost 5 bases; unmatched junction nucleotides: 6. The germline CDR1 and CDR2 sequences are SGDLS and YYNGEE. The CDR3 covers 14 residues. CDR3 protein: CASSAKREWETQYF. The CDR3 DNA reads as TGTGCCAGCAGCGCCAAGCGGGAGTGGGAGACCCAGTACTTC.

V and J are TRBV18 and TRBJ1-2; 9 bases are shared with TRBD1. Looked up from germline, CDR1 is KGHSH and CDR2 is LQKENI. Trimming took 2 bases from V and 6 from J; bases not matched to a gene: 1. CDR3 size: 13 residues. The chain's CDR3 is CASSPGQGNGYTF. In DNA form, the CDR3 reads TGTGCCAGCTCACCAGGACAGGGGAATGGCTACACCTTC.

The chain uses TRBV7-9 and TRBJ1-5; no reliable D call. Germline V lookup: CDR1 SEHNR, CDR2 FQNEAQ (reference sequence). This CDR3 has 14 residues. Trimming shortened V by 1 base and J by 2 bases, and 6 bases separated the two germline ends. The CDR3 sequence is CASSLDQGNQPQHF. CDR3 DNA sequence: TGTGCCAGCAGCTTAGATCAGGGCAATCAGCCCCAGCATTTT.